This T cell receptor beta chain was captured by sequencing in a study of CD8 T cells in ankylosing spondylitis. Study-wide results and limits: What appeared characteristic of ankylosing spondylitis blood was a TCR beta motif of 7 or 8 highly homologous variants. In synovial fluid and blood from reactive arthritis, some motif variants were previously reported.

From the 5' RACE reads, TCRdb called clonotypes with MiXCR, one entry per CDR3 protein. The table includes about 220,000 distinct CDR3 sequences, roughly 6.6% detected once. In this sample, this clonotype turned up a few times. As yet, its antigen is unknown. This CDR3 spans 16 amino acids. Per germline, CDR1 LGHNA and CDR2 YSLEER. The V end was cut by 1 base, the J end by 5 bases, with 15 bases between. The clonotype comes from a male donor with ankylosing spondylitis. This chain joins TRBV4-3 and TRBJ2-1; possible D gene TRBD2, 5 bases. The sample consisted of blood, either unsorted or a sorted T cell fraction (not recorded which). The CDR3 is CASSQGRFGWNNEQFF. CDR3 nucleotide sequence: TGCGCCAGCAGCCAAGGGAGGTTTGGATGGAACAATGAGCAGTTCTTC.